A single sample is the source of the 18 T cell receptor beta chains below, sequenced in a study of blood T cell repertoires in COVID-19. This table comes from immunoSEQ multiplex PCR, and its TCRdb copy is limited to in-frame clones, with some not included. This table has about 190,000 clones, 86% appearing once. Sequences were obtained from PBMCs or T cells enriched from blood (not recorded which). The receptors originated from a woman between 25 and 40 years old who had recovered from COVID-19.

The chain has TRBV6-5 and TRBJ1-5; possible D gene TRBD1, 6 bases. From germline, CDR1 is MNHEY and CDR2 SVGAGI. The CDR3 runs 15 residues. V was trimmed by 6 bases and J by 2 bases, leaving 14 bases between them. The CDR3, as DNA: TGTGCCAGCAGGCTCGGACAGTCTGGCAATCAGCCCCAGCATTTT. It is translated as CASRLGQSGNQPQHF.

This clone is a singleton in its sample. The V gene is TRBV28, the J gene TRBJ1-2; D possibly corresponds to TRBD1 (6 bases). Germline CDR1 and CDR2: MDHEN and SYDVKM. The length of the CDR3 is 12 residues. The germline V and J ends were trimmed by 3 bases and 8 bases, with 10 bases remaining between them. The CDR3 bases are TGTGCCAGCAGTTTCCAGGGGATCGGCTACACCTTC. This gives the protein CASSFQGIGYTF.

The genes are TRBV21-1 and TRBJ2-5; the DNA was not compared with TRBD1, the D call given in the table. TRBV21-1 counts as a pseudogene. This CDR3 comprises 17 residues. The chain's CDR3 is CASGPPADISFQETQYF. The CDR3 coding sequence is TGTGCCAGCGGCCCCCCCGCGGACATAAGTTTCCAAGAGACCCAGTACTTC.

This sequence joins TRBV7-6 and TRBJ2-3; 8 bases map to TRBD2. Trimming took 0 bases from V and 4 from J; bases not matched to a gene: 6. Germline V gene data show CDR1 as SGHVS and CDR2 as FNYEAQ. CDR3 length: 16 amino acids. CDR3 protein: CASSLAPGGPADTQYF. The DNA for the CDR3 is TGTGCCAGCAGCTTAGCCCCGGGAGGGCCCGCAGATACGCAGTATTTT. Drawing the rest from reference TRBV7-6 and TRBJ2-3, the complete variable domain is GAGVSQSPRYKVTKRGQDVALRCDPISGHVSLYWYRQALGQGPEFLTYFNYEAQQDKSGLPNDRFSAERPEGSISTLTIQRTEQRDSAMYRCASSLAPGGPADTQYFGPGTRLTVL.

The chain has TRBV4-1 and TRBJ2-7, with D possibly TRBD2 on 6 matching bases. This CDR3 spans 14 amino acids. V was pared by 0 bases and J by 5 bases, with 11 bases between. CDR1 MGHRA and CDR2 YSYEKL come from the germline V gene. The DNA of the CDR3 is TGCGCCAGCAGCCAAGAGACCGGGAGCGACGAGCAGTACTTC. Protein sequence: CASSQETGSDEQYF.

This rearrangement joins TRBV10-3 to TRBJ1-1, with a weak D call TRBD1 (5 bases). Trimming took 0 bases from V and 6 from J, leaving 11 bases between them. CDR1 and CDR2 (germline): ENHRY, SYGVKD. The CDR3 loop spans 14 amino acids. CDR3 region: CAISESAGYAEAFF. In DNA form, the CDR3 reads TGTGCCATCAGTGAGTCGGCAGGGTACGCTGAAGCTTTCTTT.

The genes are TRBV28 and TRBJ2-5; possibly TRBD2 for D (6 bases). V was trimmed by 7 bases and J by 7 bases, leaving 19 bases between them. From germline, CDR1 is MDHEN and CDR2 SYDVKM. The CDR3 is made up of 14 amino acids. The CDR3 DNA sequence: TGTGCCAGCACCTCTCCCAGCGGGCGCCGGACCCAGTACTTC. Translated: CASTSPSGRRTQYF.

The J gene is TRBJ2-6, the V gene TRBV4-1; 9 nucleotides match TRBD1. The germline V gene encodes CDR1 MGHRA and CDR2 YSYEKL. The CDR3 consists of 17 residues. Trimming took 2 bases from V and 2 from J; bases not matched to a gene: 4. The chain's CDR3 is CASSQPGQGPGANVLTF. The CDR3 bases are TGCGCCAGCAGCCAACCCGGACAGGGGCCTGGGGCCAACGTCCTGACTTTC.

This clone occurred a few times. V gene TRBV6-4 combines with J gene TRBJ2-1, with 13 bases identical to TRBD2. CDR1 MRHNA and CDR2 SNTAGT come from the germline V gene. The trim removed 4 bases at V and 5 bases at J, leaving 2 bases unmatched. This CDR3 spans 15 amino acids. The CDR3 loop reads CASSGGLAGDNEQFF. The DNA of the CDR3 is TGTGCCAGCAGTGGTGGACTAGCGGGAGACAATGAGCAGTTCTTC.

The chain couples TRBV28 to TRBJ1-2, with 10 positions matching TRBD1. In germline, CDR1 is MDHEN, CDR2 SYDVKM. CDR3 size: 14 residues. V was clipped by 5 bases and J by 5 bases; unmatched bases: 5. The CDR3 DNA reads TGTGCCAGCAGTATCCGACAGGGGGCGTATGGCTACACCTTC. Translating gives CASSIRQGAYGYTF.

The CDR3 coding sequence is TGTGCCAGCAGTTCCGGATACGGGGAAAATCAGCCCCAGCATTTT. This translates into CASSSGYGENQPQHF. This chain joins TRBV28 and TRBJ1-5; no clear D gene. The germline V and J ends were trimmed by 4 bases and 4 bases, with 14 bases remaining between them. Germline V gene data show CDR1 as MDHEN and CDR2 as SYDVKM. CDR3 length equals 15 residues.

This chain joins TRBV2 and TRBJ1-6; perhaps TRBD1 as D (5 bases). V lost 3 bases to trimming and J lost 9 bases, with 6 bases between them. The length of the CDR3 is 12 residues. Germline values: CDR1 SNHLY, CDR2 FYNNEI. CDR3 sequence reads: CASSDRVSPLHF. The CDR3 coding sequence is TGTGCCAGCAGTGACAGGGTTTCACCCCTCCACTTT. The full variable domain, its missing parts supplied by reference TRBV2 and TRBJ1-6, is EPEVTQTPSHQVTQMGQEVILRCVPISNHLYFYWYRQILGQKVEFLVSFYNNEISEKSEIFDDQFSVERPDGSNFTLKIRSTKLEDSAMYFCASSDRVSPLHFGNGTRLTVT.

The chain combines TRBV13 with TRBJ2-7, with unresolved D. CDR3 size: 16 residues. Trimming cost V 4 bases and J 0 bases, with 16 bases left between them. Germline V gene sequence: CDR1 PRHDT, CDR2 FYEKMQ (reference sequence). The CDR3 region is CASSSGNRVSSYEQYF. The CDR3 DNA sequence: TGTGCCAGCAGCTCTGGTAATCGTGTTAGCTCCTACGAGCAGTACTTC.

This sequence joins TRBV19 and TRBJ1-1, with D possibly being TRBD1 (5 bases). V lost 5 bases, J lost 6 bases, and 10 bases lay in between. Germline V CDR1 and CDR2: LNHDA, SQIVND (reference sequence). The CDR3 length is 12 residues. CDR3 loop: CASSWGTAEAFF. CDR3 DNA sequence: TGTGCCAGTAGTTGGGGGACTGCTGAAGCTTTCTTT.

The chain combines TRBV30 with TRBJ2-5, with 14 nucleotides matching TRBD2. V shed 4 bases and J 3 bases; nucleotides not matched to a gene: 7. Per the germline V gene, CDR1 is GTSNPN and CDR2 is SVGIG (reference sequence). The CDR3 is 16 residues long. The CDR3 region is CAWNPGTSGSEETQYF. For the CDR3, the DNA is TGTGCCTGGAATCCCGGGACTAGCGGGAGTGAAGAGACCCAGTACTTC.

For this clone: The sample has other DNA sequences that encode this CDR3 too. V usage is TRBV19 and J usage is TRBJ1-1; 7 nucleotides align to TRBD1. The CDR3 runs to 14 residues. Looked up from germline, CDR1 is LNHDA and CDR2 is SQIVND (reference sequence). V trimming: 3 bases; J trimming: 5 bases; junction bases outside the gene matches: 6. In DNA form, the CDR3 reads TGTGCCAGTAGTATCGGGGCAGGGGGTACTGAAGCTTTCTTT. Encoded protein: CASSIGAGGTEAFF.

CDR3 nucleotides: TGCGCCAGCAGCCAAGCCCCTAACACCGGGGAGCTGTTTTTT. It codes for CASSQAPNTGELFF. The rearrangement links TRBV4-1 to TRBJ2-2; the D is unclear. Trimming took 1 base from V and 2 from J, leaving 5 bases between them. The CDR3 is 14 residues long. CDR1 and CDR2 (germline): MGHRA, YSYEKL.

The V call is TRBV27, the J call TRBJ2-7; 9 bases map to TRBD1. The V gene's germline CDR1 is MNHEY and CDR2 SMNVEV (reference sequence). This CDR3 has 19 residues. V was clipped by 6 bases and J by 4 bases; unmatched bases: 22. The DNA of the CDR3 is TGTGCCAGCAGGCGTTCATCCGGGACAGGGAGTTTCCTCAGTTACGAGCAGTACTTC. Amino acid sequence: CASRRSSGTGSFLSYEQYF.